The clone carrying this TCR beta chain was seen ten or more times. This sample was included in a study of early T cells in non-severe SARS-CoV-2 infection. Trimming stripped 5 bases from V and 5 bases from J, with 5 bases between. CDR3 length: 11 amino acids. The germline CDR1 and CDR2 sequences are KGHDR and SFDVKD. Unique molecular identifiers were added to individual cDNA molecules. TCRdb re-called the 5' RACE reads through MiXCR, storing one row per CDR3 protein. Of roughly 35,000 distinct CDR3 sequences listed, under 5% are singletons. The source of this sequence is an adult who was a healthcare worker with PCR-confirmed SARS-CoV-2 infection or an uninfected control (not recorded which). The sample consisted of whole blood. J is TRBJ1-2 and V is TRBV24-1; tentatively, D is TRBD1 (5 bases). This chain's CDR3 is CATSAGYGYTF. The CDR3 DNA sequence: TGTGCCACCAGTGCAGGGTATGGCTACACCTTC.